Included here is one T cell receptor beta chain sequence, with context. As yet, its antigen is unknown. This CDR3 has 12 amino acids. Per germline, CDR1 LNHDA and CDR2 SQIVND (reference sequence). Trimming took off 3 bases at V and 8 bases at J, with 10 bases between the two ends. This entry comes from a study of cytomegalovirus exposure and HLA in healthy donors. The study's findings and limits: It was approximately 150 TCR beta chains that were listed as cytomegalovirus-associated. Most TCR sequences were uncommon, yet certain public TCRs appeared in many donors.

The protocol was immunoSEQ multiplex PCR, while the TCRdb copy is restricted to in-frame clones and leaves out a portion. The table shows 150,000 to 200,000 clones, with around nine tenths occurring only once. This TCR was sampled from a woman under 30 in good health and CMV-seronegative. The J gene is TRBJ2-5, the V gene TRBV19; no clear D. What was sequenced was PBMCs. This CDR3 reads CASSIRSSTQYF. The CDR3 DNA follows: TGTGCCAGTAGTATTCGGAGTTCTACCCAGTACTTC. The full variable domain, rest sourced from reference TRBV19 and TRBJ2-5, is DGGITQSPKYLFRKEGQNVTLSCEQNLNHDAMYWYRQDPGQGLRLIYYSQIVNDFQKGDIAEGYSVSREKKESFPLTVTSAQKNPTAFYLCASSIRSSTQYFGPGTRLLVL.